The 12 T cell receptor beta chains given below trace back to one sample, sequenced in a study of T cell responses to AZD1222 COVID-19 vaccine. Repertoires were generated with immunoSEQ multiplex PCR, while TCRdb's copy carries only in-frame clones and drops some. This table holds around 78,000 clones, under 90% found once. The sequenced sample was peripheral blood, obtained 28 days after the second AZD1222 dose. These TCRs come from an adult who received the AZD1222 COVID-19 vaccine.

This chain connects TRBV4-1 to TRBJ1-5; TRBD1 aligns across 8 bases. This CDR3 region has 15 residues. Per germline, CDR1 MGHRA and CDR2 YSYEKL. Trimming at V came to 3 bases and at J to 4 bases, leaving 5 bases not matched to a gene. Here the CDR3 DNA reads TGCGCCAGCAGCCATAACAGGGGGGAAAATCAGCCCCAGCATTTT. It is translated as CASSHNRGENQPQHF.

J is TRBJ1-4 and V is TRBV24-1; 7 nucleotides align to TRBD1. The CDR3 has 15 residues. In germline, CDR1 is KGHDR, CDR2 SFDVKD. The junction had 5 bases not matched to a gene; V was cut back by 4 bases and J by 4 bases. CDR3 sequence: CATSEAGGRNEKLFF. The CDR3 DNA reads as TGTGCCACCAGTGAAGCAGGGGGGCGTAATGAAAAACTGTTTTTT.

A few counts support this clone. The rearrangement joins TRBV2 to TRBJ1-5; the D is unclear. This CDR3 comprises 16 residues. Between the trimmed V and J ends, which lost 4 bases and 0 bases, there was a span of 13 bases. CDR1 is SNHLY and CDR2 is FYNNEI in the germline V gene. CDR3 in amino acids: CASSVGGAYSNQPQHF. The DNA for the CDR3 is TGTGCCAGCAGTGTCGGCGGCGCTTATAGCAATCAGCCCCAGCATTTT.

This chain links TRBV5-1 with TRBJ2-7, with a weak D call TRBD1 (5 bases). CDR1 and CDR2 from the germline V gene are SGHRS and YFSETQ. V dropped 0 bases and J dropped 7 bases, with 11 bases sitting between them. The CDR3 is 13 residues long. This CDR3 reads CASSLGVGREQYF. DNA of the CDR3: TGCGCCAGCAGCTTGGGTGTGGGGCGGGAGCAGTACTTC.

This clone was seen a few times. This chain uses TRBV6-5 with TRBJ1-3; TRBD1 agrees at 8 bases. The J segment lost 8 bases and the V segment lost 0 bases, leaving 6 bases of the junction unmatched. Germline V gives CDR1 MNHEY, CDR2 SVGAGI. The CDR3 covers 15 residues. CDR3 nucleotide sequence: TGTGCCAGCAGTTACTCGTCGGGACAGGTTGACACCATATATTTT. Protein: CASSYSSGQVDTIYF.

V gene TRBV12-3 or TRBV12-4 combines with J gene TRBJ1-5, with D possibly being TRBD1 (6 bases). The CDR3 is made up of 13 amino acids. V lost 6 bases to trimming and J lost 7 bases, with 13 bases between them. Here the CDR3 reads CASSSQGNQPQHF. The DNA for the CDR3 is TGTGCCAGCAGCAGCCAGGGGAACCAGCCCCAGCATTTT.

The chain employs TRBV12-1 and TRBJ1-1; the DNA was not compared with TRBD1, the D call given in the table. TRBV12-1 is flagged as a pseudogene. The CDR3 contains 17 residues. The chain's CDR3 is CASSFFYRGRMNTEAFF. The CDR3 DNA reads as TGTGCCAGCAGCTTCTTTTACAGGGGACGTATGAACACTGAAGCTTTCTTT.

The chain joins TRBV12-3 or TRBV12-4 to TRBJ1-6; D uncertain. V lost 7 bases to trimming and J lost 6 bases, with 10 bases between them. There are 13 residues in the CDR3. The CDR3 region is CASNTRGNSPLHF. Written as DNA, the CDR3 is TGTGCCAGCAACACTCGGGGTAATTCACCCCTCCACTTT.

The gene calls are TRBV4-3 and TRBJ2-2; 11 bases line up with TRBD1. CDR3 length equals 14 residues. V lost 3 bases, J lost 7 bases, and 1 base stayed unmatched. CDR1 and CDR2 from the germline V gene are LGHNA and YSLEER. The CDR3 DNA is TGCGCCAGCAGCCAGGGACAGGGGGTCGGGGAGCTGTTTTTT. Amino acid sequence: CASSQGQGVGELFF.

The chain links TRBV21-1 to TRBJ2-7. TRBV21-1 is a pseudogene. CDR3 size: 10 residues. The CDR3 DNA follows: TGTGCCAGCAGAGTATACGAGCAGTACTTC. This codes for CASRVYEQYF.

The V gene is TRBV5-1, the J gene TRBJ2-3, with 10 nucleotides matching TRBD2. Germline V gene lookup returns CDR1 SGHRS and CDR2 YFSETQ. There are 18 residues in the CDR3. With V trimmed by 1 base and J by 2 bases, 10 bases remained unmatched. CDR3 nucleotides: TGCGCCAGCAGCTTGCGGGGCTCTAGCGGGGGCTACACAGATACGCAGTATTTT. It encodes CASSLRGSSGGYTDTQYF.

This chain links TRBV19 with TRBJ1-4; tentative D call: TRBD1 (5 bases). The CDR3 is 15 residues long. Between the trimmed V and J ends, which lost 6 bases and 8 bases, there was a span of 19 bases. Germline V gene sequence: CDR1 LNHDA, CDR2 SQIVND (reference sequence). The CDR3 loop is CASRISSRAGEKLFF. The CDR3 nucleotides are TGTGCCAGTAGGATTTCCTCCAGGGCGGGGGAAAAACTGTTTTTT. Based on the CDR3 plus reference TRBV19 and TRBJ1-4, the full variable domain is DGGITQSPKYLFRKEGQNVTLSCEQNLNHDAMYWYRQDPGQGLRLIYYSQIVNDFQKGDIAEGYSVSREKKESFPLTVTSAQKNPTAFYLCASRISSRAGEKLFFGSGTQLSVL.